This record looks at one T cell receptor (beta chain) sequence and its context. Its antigen remains unknown. Template switching added a universal primer binding site, and final cDNA carried unique molecular identifiers. TCRdb used MiXCR to reprocess the 5' RACE reads, holding one entry per CDR3 protein. The profile shows 1.5 million to 2 million distinct CDR3 sequences, about 31% of them singletons. The data were taken from a study of identical twins. Regarding the study as a whole: Twin-shared out-of-frame alpha sequences showed excess low generation probability. Twins' surplus sharing was weaker for beta out-of-frame sequences.

The V end was cut by 2 bases, the J end by 7 bases, with 15 bases between. Looked up from germline, CDR1 is SGHAT and CDR2 is FQNNGV. The CDR3 has 15 amino acids. The receptor was derived from a newborn girl in good health. The sequenced sample was cord blood. This sequence joins TRBV11-2 and TRBJ2-1; D call uncertain. The CDR3 is CASSLNQASPNEQFF. CDR3 nucleotides: TGTGCCAGCAGCTTAAATCAGGCTTCTCCTAATGAGCAGTTCTTC.